This entry describes one T cell receptor beta chain. What it binds is unknown. TCRdb keeps only in-frame clones here, not all; method: immunoSEQ multiplex PCR. The sample yields roughly 2 million clones, about 95% seen once. This specimen comes from a study of shared clonotypes between healthy human individuals. The germline V gene encodes CDR1 MNHEY and CDR2 SVGAGI. J was trimmed by 4 bases and V by 9 bases; bases with no gene match: 5. The CDR3 length is 14 residues. Study observations and caveats: Represented diversity (both genetic and exposure-history) was limited by the small number of donors. The study found lower generation probabilities in non-shared clonotypes than in those shared by all four donors.

CD45RO-negative, CCR7-selected cells formed the naive CD8 fraction, which excluded terminally differentiated effector memory CD45RA+ cells. The chain links TRBV6-5 to TRBJ2-1, with 11 bases matching TRBD2. The material sequenced was naive CD8+ T cells sorted from blood. This TCR came from a man aged 18 to 30 in good health. CDR3 in amino acids: CARKLAGDYNEQFF. The CDR3, as DNA: TGTGCCAGAAAACTAGCGGGAGATTACAATGAGCAGTTCTTC.